This note documents a single T cell receptor beta chain sequence. These data come from a study of long-term antiretroviral therapy in people with HIV. CDR1 and CDR2 (germline): LGHNA, YNFKEQ. Trimming shortened V by 1 base and J by 2 bases, and 15 bases separated the two germline ends. This CDR3 comprises 16 residues. Survey-level resolution applied to immunoSEQ assay v3.0. The assay was immunoSEQ multiplex PCR, and TCRdb's table has in-frame clones only and misses some. Among tens of thousands of clones listed, almost 97% were seen once. Every participant gave one or more pre-ART and two or more post-ART PBMC samples. Participants living with HIV all received treatment in the United States. Every specimen held between about 0.9-11 million cryopreserved PBMC. These were thawed and washed before DNA extraction.

The chain recombines TRBV4-2 with TRBJ2-7; a weak D match, TRBD2 (5 bases). The sequencing used unsorted PBMCs, collected 6.9 years after starting antiretroviral therapy. The sequence was collected from a man aged 25 to 45 with HIV. CDR3: CASSQGSPDLPYEQYF. The CDR3 DNA reads TGTGCCAGCAGCCAAGGTTCGCCGGACTTACCCTACGAGCAGTACTTC.